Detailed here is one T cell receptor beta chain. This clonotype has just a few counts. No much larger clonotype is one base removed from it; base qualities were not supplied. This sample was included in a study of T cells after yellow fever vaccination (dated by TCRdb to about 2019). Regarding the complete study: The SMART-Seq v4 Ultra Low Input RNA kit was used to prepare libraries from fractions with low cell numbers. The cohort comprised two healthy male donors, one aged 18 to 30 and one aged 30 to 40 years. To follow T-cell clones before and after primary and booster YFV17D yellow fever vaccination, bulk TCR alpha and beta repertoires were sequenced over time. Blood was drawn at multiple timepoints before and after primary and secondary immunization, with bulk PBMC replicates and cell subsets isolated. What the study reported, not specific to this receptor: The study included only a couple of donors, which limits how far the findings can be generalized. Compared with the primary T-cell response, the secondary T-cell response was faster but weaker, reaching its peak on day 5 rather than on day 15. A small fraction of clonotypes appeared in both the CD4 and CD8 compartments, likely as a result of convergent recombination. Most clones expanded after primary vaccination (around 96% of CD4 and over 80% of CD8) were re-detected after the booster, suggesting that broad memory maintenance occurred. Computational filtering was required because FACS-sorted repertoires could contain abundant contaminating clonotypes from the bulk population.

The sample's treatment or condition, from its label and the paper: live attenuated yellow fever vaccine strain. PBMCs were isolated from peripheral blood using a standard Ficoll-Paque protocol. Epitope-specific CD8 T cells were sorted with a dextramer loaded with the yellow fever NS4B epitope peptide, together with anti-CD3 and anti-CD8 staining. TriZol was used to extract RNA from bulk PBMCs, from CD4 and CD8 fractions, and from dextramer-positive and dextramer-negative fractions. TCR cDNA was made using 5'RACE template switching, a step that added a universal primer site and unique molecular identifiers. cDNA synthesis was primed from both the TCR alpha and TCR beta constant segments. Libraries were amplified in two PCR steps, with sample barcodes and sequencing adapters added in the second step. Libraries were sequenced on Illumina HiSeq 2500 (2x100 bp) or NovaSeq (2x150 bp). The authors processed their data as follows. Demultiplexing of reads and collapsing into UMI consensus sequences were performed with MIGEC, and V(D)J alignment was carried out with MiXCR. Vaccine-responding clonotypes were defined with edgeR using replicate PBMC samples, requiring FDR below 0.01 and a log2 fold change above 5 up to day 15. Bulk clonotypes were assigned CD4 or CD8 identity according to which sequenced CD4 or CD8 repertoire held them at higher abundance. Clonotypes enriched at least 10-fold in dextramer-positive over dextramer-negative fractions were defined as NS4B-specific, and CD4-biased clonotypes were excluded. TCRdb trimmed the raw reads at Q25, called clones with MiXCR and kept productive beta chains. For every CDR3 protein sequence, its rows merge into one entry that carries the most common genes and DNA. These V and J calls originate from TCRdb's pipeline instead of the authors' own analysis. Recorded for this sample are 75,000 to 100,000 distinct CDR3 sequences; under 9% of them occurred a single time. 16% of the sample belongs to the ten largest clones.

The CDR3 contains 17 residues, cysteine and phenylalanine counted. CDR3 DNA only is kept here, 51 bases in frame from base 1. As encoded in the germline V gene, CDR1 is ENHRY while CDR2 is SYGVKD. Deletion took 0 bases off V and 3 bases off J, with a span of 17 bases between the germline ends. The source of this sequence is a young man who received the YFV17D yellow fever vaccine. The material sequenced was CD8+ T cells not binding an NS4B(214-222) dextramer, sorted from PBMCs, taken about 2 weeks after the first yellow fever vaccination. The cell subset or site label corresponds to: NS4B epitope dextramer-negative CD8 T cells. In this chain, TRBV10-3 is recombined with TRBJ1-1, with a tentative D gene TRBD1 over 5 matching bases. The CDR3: CAISESMGPTRDTEAFF. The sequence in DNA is TGTGCCATCAGTGAGTCGATGGGGCCAACCCGGGACACTGAAGCTTTCTTT.